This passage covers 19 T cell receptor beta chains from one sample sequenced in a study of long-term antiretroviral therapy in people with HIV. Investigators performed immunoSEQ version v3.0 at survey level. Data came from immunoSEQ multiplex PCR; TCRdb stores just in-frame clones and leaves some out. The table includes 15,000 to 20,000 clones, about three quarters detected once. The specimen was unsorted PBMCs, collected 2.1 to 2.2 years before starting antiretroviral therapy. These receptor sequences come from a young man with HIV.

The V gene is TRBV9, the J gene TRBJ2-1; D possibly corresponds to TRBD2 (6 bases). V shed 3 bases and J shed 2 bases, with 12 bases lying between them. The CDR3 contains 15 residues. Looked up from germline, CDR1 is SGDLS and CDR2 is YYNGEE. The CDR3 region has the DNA TGTGCCAGCAGCGAGGCCGGGACTCCCTACAATGAGCAGTTCTTC. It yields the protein CASSEAGTPYNEQFF.

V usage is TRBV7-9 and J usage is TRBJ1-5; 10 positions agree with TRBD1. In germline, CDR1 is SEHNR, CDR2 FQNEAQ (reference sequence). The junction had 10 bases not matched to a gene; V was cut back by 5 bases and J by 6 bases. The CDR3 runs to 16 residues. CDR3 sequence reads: CASSPRDRGPIQPQHF. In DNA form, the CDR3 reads TGTGCCAGCAGCCCCCGGGACAGGGGTCCCATTCAGCCCCAGCATTTT.

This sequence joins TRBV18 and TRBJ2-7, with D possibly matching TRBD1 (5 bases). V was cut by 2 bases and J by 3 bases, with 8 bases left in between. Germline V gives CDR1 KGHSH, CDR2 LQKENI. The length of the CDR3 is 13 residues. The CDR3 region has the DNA TGTGCCAGCTCACCAACAGGTTACTACGAGCAGTACTTC. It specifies CASSPTGYYEQYF.

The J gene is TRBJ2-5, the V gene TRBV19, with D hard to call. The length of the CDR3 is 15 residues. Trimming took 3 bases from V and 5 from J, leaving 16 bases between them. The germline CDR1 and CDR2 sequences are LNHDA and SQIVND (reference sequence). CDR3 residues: CASSIVASEYETQYF. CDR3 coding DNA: TGTGCCAGTAGTATCGTGGCGAGCGAATATGAGACCCAGTACTTC.

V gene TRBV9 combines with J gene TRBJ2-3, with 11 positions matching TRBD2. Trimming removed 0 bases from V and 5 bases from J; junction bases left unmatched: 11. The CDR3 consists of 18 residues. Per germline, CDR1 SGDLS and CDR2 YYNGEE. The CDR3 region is CASSVEGLAVSRGDTQYF. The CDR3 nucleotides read TGTGCCAGCAGCGTAGAGGGACTAGCGGTATCACGCGGAGATACGCAGTATTTT.

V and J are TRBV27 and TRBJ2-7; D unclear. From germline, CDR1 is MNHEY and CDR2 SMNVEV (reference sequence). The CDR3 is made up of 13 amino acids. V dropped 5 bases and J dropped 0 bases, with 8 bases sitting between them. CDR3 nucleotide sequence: TGTGCCAGCAGTCTGTCGGACTCCTACGAGCAGTACTTC. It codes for CASSLSDSYEQYF.

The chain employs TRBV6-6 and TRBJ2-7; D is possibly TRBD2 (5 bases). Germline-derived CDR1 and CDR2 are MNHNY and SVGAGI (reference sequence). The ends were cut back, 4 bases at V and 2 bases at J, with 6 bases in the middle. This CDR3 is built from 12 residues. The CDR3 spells CASSFGTYEQYF. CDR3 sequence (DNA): TGTGCCAGCAGTTTCGGGACCTACGAGCAGTACTTC.

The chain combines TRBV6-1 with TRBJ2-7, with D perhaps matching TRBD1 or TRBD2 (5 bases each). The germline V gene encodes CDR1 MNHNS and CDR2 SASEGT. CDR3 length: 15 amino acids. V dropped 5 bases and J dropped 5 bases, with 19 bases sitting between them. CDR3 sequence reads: CASSKSTGTVNEQYF. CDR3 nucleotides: TGTGCCAGCAGTAAATCTACCGGGACGGTCAACGAGCAGTACTTC.

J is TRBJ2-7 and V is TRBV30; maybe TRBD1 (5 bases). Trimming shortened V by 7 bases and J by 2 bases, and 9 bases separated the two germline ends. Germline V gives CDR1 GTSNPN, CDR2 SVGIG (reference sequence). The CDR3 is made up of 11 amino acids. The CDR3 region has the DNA TGTGCCTCCGGACATACCTACGAGCAGTACTTC. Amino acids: CASGHTYEQYF.

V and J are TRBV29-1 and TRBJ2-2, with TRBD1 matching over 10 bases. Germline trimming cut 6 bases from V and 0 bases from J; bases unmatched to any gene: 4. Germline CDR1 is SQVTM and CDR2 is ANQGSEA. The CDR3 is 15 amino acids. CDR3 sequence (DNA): TGCAGCGTAGCTGGACAGGGGGCGAACACCGGGGAGCTGTTTTTT. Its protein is CSVAGQGANTGELFF.

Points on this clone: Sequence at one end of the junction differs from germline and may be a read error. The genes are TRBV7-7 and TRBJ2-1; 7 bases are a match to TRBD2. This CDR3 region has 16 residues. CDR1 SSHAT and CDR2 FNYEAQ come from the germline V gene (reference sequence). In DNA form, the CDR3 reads TGTGCTAGCAGCTCCGGTGGCGGGAGAACCCACAATGAGCAGTTCTTC. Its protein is CASSSGGGRTHNEQFF.

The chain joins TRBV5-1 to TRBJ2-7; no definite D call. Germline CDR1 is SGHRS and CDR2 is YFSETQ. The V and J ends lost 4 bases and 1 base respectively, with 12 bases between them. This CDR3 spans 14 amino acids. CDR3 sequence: CASSPAQVSYEQYF. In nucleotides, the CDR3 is TGCGCCAGCAGCCCGGCCCAGGTATCCTACGAGCAGTACTTC.

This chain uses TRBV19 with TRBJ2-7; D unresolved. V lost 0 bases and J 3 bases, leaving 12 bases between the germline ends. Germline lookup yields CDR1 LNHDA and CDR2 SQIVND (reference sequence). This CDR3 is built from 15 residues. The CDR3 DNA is TGTGCCAGTAGTATAGATCCCACGGTTGTCTACGAGCAGTACTTC. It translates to CASSIDPTVVYEQYF.

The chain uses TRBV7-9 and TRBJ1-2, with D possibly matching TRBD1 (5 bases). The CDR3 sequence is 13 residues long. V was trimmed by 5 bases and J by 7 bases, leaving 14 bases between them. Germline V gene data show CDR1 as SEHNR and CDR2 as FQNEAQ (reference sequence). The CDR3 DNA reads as TGTGCCAGCAGCCCTAAAGAGGGGCCTGGCTACACCTTC. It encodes CASSPKEGPGYTF.

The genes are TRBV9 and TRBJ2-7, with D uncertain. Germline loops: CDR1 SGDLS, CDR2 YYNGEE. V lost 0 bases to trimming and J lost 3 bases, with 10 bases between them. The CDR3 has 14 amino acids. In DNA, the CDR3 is TGTGCCAGCAGCGTAGGGCAGGAGAACTACGAGCAGTACTTC. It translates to CASSVGQENYEQYF.

The CDR3 DNA reads TGTGCCAGCAGCCCCAGCAGGATATCCTACGAGCAGTACTTC. Protein: CASSPSRISYEQYF. The V and J genes are TRBV7-8 and TRBJ2-7; D not resolved. V shed 5 bases and J shed 1 base, with 12 bases lying between them. The CDR3 totals 14 residues. Germline V gene lookup returns CDR1 SGHVS and CDR2 FQNEAQ.

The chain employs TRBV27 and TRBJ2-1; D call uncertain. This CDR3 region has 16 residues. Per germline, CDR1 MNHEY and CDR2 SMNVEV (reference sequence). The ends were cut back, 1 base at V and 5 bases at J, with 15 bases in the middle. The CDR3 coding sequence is TGTGCCAGCAGTTTATGGATGGTGGCCCGAGACAATGAGCAGTTCTTC. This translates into CASSLWMVARDNEQFF.

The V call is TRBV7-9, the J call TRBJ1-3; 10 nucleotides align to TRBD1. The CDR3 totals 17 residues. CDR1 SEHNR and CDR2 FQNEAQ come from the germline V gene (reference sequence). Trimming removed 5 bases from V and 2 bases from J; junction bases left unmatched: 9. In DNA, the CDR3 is TGTGCCAGCAGCCCCAATTTAGGGACAGGGGCTGGAAACACCATATATTTT. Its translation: CASSPNLGTGAGNTIYF.

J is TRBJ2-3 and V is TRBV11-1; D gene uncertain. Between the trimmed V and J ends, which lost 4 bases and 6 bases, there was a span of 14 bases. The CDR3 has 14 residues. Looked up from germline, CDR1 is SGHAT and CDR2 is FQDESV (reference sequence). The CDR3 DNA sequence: TGTGCCAGCAGCTCACCCCCCTCATCTGATACGCAGTATTTT. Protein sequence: CASSSPPSSDTQYF.